The clone carrying this T cell receptor beta chain was counted a single time. Its matching antigen is unknown. With 2 bases clipped from V and 4 bases from J, the junction kept 5 bases outside the gene matches. This CDR3 comprises 16 residues. Germline-derived CDR1 and CDR2 are SGHDT and YYEEEE. The data were taken from a study of shared clonotypes between healthy human individuals. Across the whole study: For every donor, three CD4 naive, three CD4 memory, two CD8 naive and one CD8 memory plates were used. The study's findings and limits: Shared across four donors were about 4.8% of the naive CD4 clonotypes.

Per sorted-subset replicate PCR, input was approximately 0.2 ug DNA, representing about 29,000 T cell genomes. Assay: immunoSEQ multiplex PCR; the TCRdb copy retains only in-frame clones and omits some. The sample contains some 2 million clones, 95% of which appear only once. All donors qualified as healthy HIV-negative adults and had experienced no recent acute infections or vaccinations. The chain carries TRBV5-6 and TRBJ1-4; TRBD1 matches 10 bases. The sequence was obtained from a man aged 18 to 29 in good health. The sequenced sample consisted of naive CD4+ T cells sorted from blood. Subset reported: CD45RA+ positively selected. For the CDR3, the DNA is TGTGCCAGCAGCTTCGGGACAGGGGTTTTTAATGAAAAACTGTTTTTT. Translating gives CASSFGTGVFNEKLFF.